The source of this T cell receptor beta chain is a study of identical twins. Points on this clonotype: At one end, the junction sequence differs from germline, possibly due to a read error.

The CDR3 is 15 residues long. Per the germline V gene, CDR1 is MNHNS and CDR2 is SASEGT. Each CDR3 protein gets one entry after TCRdb re-called the 5' RACE reads with MiXCR. Of some 1,700,000 distinct CDR3 sequences in the sample, around 33% were seen once. The TCR was taken from a newborn girl in good health. The chain is built from TRBV6-1 and TRBJ1-5, with D unclear. Specimen: cord blood. The CDR3: CARRRETNSNQPQHF. CDR3 DNA sequence: TGTGCCCGCAGAAGGGAGACTAATAGCAATCAGCCCCAGCATTTT.